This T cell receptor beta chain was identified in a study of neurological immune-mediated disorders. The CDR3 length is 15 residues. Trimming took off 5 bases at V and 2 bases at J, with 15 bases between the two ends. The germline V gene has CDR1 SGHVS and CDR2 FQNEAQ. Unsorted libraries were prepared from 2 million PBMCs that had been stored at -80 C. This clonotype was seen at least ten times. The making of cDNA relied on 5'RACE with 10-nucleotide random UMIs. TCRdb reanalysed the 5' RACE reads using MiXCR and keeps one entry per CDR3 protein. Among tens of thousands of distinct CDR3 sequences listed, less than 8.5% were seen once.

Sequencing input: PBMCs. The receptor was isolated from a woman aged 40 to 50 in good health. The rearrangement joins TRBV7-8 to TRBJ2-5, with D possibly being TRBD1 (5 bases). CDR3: CASSQGSGLQETQYF. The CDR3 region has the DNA TGTGCCAGCAGCCAGGGATCAGGCCTACAAGAGACCCAGTACTTC.